This T cell receptor (beta chain) was captured by sequencing in a study of CD8 T cells in Susac syndrome. In this sample, this clonotype turned up once. In blood CD8+ and CD4+ T cells, TCR beta underwent sequencing. The control group consisted of healthy donors matched for age and sex. With random hexamers, reverse transcription was performed on roughly 0.45 to 1 ug of RNA. Multiplex PCR with immunoSEQ amplified the TCR beta CDR3 across 54 Vbeta and 13 Jbeta. TCRdb used MiXCR to reprocess the immunoSEQ multiplex PCR reads, holding one entry per CDR3 protein. The sample carries roughly 190,000 distinct CDR3 sequences, approximately 94% recorded once. Germline V gives CDR1 SQVTM, CDR2 ANQGSEA. The V end was cut by 7 bases, the J end by 1 base, with 10 bases between. The CDR3 is made up of 12 amino acids.

The chain joins TRBV29-1 to TRBJ1-1; no reliable D call. The clonotype originates from a human donor in good health. Sequenced sample: CD4+ T cells from PBMCs. CDR3 protein: CSAYSKNTEAFF. The DNA of the CDR3 is TGCAGCGCTTACTCCAAGAACACTGAAGCTTTCTTT.